The clone carrying this T cell receptor beta chain was observed at least ten times. The antigen remains unidentified. The record originates from a study of T cells after yellow fever vaccination. Study background: Libraries from low-cell-number fractions were prepared with the SMART-Seq v4 Ultra Low Input RNA kit. Whole-study results and caveats: Subsequent booster samples again held most clones from primary vaccination (96% CD4, roughly 91% CD8). A weaker but faster secondary response was observed, peaking on day 5 versus 15.

Per germline, CDR1 DFQATT and CDR2 SNEGSKA (reference sequence). V was cut by 6 bases and J by 4 bases, with 14 bases left in between. This CDR3 is built from 13 residues. A process of 5'RACE template switching, which added a universal primer site and UMIs, was used to make TCR cDNA. Using its own MiXCR run on the 5' RACE reads, TCRdb lists one record per CDR3 protein. The repertoire includes 300,000 to 400,000 distinct CDR3 sequences, around 13% of them detected once, and 2.5% to 4% sits in the top ten. The clonotype originates from a man between 18 and 35 years old who received the YFV17D yellow fever vaccine. Sequenced here: CD4+ T cells sorted from PBMCs, sampled 15 days after the yellow fever booster vaccination. The rearrangement uses TRBV20-1 and TRBJ2-3; D tentatively fits TRBD1 or TRBD2 (6 bases each). CDR3 nucleotides: TGCAGTGCAAACGGGGGCGGGCCAGATACGCAGTATTTT. It is translated as CSANGGGPDTQYF.